The 30 T cell receptor beta chains below come from one sample, sequenced in a study of PD-L1 blockade in urothelial cancer. Only in-frame clones appear in the TCRdb table, and some are missing; sequencing was by immunoSEQ multiplex PCR. Of 100,000 or so clones in the sample, approximately 90% were seen once. The sample in question was PBMCs, obtained around atezolizumab (anti-PD-L1) treatment. These TCRs come from a woman aged 80 or over with urothelial cancer.

This clone appeared a single time. The chain links TRBV19 to TRBJ1-2, with 9 bases fitting TRBD1. Germline values: CDR1 LNHDA, CDR2 SQIVND (reference sequence). Unmatched junction bases numbered 7, after V lost 5 bases and J lost 6 bases. The CDR3 covers 14 residues. The CDR3 bases are TGTGCCAGTAGTGCCGCCGGGACAGGGAATGGCTACACCTTC. Encoded protein: CASSAAGTGNGYTF.

The V and J genes are TRBV7-3 and TRBJ1-5; TRBD1 aligns across 8 bases. Per germline, CDR1 SGHTA and CDR2 FQGTGA. There are 15 residues in the CDR3. Unmatched junction bases numbered 2, after V lost 2 bases and J lost 2 bases. The CDR3 sequence is CASSLSGQGNQPQHF. As DNA, the CDR3 is TGTGCCAGCAGCTTATCGGGACAGGGCAATCAGCCCCAGCATTTT.

The chain has TRBV7-8 and TRBJ2-7, with 15 bases matching TRBD2. The CDR3 has 17 residues. With V trimmed by 6 bases and J by 3 bases, 9 bases remained unmatched. Germline V gives CDR1 SGHVS, CDR2 FQNEAQ. CDR3 sequence: CASRRTSGRALVYEQYF. In DNA form, the CDR3 reads TGTGCCAGCAGAAGGACTAGCGGGAGGGCCCTCGTCTACGAGCAGTACTTC. Together with reference TRBV7-8 and TRBJ2-7, the CDR3 gives the full variable domain: GAGVSQSPRYKVAKRGQDVALRCDPISGHVSLFWYQQALGQGPEFLTYFQNEAQLDKSGLPSDRFFAERPEGSVSTLKIQRTQQEDSAVYLCASRRTSGRALVYEQYFGPGTRLTVT.

The chain carries TRBV27 and TRBJ2-1, with D perhaps TRBD2 (6 bases). The ends were cut back, 11 bases at V and 6 bases at J, with 17 bases in the middle. The CDR3 sequence is 13 residues long. Germline V lookup: CDR1 MNHEY, CDR2 SMNVEV (reference sequence). DNA of the CDR3: TGTGCCTCCGGGAGCCCCCAGGGCAATGAGCAGTTCTTC. Translating gives CASGSPQGNEQFF.

The chain carries TRBV9 and TRBJ2-7; 10 bases map to TRBD1. V shed 0 bases, J shed 7 bases, and the junction held 10 bases outside the gene matches. Per the germline V gene, CDR1 is SGDLS and CDR2 is YYNGEE. This CDR3 region has 16 residues. CDR3 residues: CASSVEPTGGSGEQYF. In DNA form, the CDR3 reads TGTGCCAGCAGCGTAGAACCGACAGGGGGCTCTGGAGAGCAGTACTTC.

The genes are TRBV29-1 and TRBJ2-7; 7 bases are a match to TRBD2. V trimming: 7 bases; J trimming: 2 bases; junction bases outside the gene matches: 5. This CDR3 has 12 amino acids. The germline gives CDR1 SQVTM, CDR2 ANQGSEA. CDR3 protein: CSGGGQTYEQYF. CDR3 coding DNA: TGCAGCGGGGGGGGTCAAACCTACGAGCAGTACTTC.

The gene calls are TRBV5-1 and TRBJ2-1; 11 bases align to TRBD2. This CDR3 is built from 16 residues. Germline V gives CDR1 SGHRS, CDR2 YFSETQ. With V trimmed by 0 bases and J by 4 bases, 3 bases remained unmatched. In DNA, the CDR3 is TGCGCCAGCAGCTTGGAACTAGCGGGAGTATACAATGAGCAGTTCTTC. This encodes CASSLELAGVYNEQFF.

The chain combines TRBV27 with TRBJ1-2; D may be TRBD1 (5 bases). CDR3 length: 12 amino acids. V dropped 8 bases and J dropped 7 bases, with 14 bases sitting between them. The germline V gene has CDR1 MNHEY and CDR2 SMNVEV (reference sequence). This CDR3 reads CASSLLGGGYTF. The CDR3 nucleotides read TGTGCCAGCTCTCTACTGGGGGGTGGCTACACCTTC.

This chain connects TRBV6-4 to TRBJ2-2; D not certain. The germline gives CDR1 MRHNA, CDR2 SNTAGT. CDR3 length: 12 residues. Trimming left V 3 bases short and J 7 bases short, with 6 bases between. The CDR3: CASSDGGGELFF. CDR3 DNA: TGTGCCAGCAGTGATGGCGGCGGGGAGCTGTTTTTT.

The chain is built from TRBV9 and TRBJ1-4, with D perhaps TRBD1 (5 bases). Trimming cost V 1 base and J 4 bases, with 14 bases left between them. The germline CDR1 and CDR2 sequences are SGDLS and YYNGEE. CDR3 length equals 16 residues. In nucleotides, the CDR3 is TGTGCCAGCAGCGTATACTTGGGAGGGGATAATGAAAAACTGTTTTTT. Its translation: CASSVYLGGDNEKLFF.

The chain uses TRBV6-1 and TRBJ1-1; TRBD1 agrees at 7 bases. The CDR3 is 14 amino acids. Germline values: CDR1 MNHNS, CDR2 SASEGT. Trimming cost V 4 bases and J 6 bases; bases outside gene matches: 8. This chain's CDR3 is CASSARRQGSEAFF. CDR3 in DNA: TGTGCCAGCAGTGCACGTCGACAGGGCTCTGAAGCTTTCTTT.

The genes are TRBV12-5 and TRBJ2-7; 8 bases line up with TRBD2. Per the germline V gene, CDR1 is LGHNT and CDR2 is FRNRAP. The V segment lost 4 bases and the J segment 5 bases; nucleotides outside the gene matches: 7. This CDR3 spans 14 amino acids. The CDR3 coding sequence is TGTGCTAGTGGTTGGCCCGGGGGGGTACACGAGCAGTACTTC. Translated: CASGWPGGVHEQYF.

The chain joins TRBV11-2 to TRBJ1-1; 7 nucleotides line up with TRBD1. The CDR3 loop spans 14 amino acids. Germline CDR1 SGHAT, CDR2 FQNNGV. V trimming: 4 bases; J trimming: 8 bases; junction bases outside the gene matches: 10. The CDR3 reads CASSSPNRGLEAFF. CDR3 DNA sequence: TGTGCCAGCAGCTCACCCAACAGGGGTCTCGAAGCTTTCTTT.

The V gene is TRBV9, the J gene TRBJ2-1; D possibly corresponds to TRBD1 (6 bases). Trimming left V 0 bases short and J 5 bases short, with 18 bases between. CDR1 is SGDLS and CDR2 is YYNGEE in the germline V gene. The CDR3 is 17 amino acids. CDR3 region: CASSVDPRGSRNNEQFF. The CDR3 coding sequence is TGTGCCAGCAGCGTAGACCCGAGGGGGAGTCGCAACAATGAGCAGTTCTTC.

This chain joins TRBV27 and TRBJ2-3; perhaps TRBD1 as D (6 bases). Germline CDR1 reads MNHEY; CDR2 reads SMNVEV (reference sequence). The CDR3 loop spans 17 amino acids. V lost 4 bases and J 3 bases, leaving 20 bases between the germline ends. For the CDR3, the DNA is TGTGCCAGCAGTTCGTACACAGGGATAGGGTGGACAGATACGCAGTATTTT. Translated, it gives CASSSYTGIGWTDTQYF.

This chain links TRBV5-1 with TRBJ2-1; 7 bases match TRBD2. The CDR3 is 14 amino acids. J was trimmed by 4 bases and V by 2 bases; bases with no gene match: 3. Germline V lookup: CDR1 SGHRS, CDR2 YFSETQ. This chain's CDR3 is CASSFTSDYNEQFF. CDR3 in DNA: TGCGCCAGCAGCTTTACTAGCGATTACAATGAGCAGTTCTTC.

V and J are TRBV6-5 and TRBJ1-1; perhaps TRBD1 as D (5 bases). From germline, CDR1 is MNHEY and CDR2 SVGAGI. CDR3 length: 12 residues. Trimming left V 0 bases short and J 9 bases short, with 8 bases between. The DNA for the CDR3 is TGTGCCAGCAGTTACTCGTCAGGGAAAGCTTTCTTT. Protein sequence: CASSYSSGKAFF.

The chain carries TRBV2 and TRBJ2-7; 8 bases are shared with TRBD2. The germline V gene has CDR1 SNHLY and CDR2 FYNNEI. This CDR3 is 16 amino acids long. V dropped 8 bases and J dropped 3; count of bases not matched to a gene: 15. The CDR3 nucleotides read TGTGCCAGCGCAAATCGGGAGCTAGCGGGTAACTACGAGCAGTACTTC. Translating gives CASANRELAGNYEQYF.

The V gene is TRBV10-2, the J gene TRBJ1-1; D not certain. The CDR3 is 13 amino acids. Germline V gives CDR1 WSHSY, CDR2 SAAADI. The V gene lost 7 bases and the J gene lost 1 base, with 10 bases spanning the gap. CDR3 region: CASNGRGNTEAFF. As DNA, the CDR3 is TGCGCCAGCAACGGACGGGGGAACACTGAAGCTTTCTTT.

The chain links TRBV18 to TRBJ1-1, with TRBD1 matching over 11 bases. The J segment lost 5 bases and the V segment lost 3 bases, leaving 5 bases of the junction unmatched. The CDR3 totals 15 residues. The V gene's germline CDR1 is KGHSH and CDR2 LQKENI. The CDR3 nucleotides are TGTGCCAGCTCACCCCCCGGGACAGGGGGGACTGAAGCTTTCTTT. This translates into CASSPPGTGGTEAFF.

The chain couples TRBV4-2 to TRBJ2-2, with 7 bases matching TRBD1. Germline CDR1 LGHNA, CDR2 YNFKEQ. The CDR3 has 18 residues. J gave up 2 bases and V 0 bases, and 9 bases lay outside the gene matches. In nucleotides, the CDR3 is TGTGCCAGCAGCCAAGAGGGCGTTGGGACAGCTAACACCGGGGAGCTGTTTTTT. Its translation is CASSQEGVGTANTGELFF.

The V and J genes are TRBV27 and TRBJ2-7, with 9 bases that match TRBD1. Germline CDR1 is MNHEY and CDR2 is SMNVEV (reference sequence). Trimming at V came to 11 bases and at J to 2 bases, leaving 10 bases not matched to a gene. The CDR3 contains 14 residues. CDR3 loop: CAGNRDRVAYEQYF. The CDR3 DNA reads TGTGCCGGCAACCGGGACAGGGTCGCCTACGAGCAGTACTTC.

This chain uses TRBV7-2 with TRBJ2-1, with D unresolved. CDR1 is SGHTA, CDR2 FQGNSA, per germline. The CDR3 spans 14 residues. Trimming stripped 2 bases from V and 5 bases from J, with 10 bases between. CDR3 bases: TGTGCCAGCAGCTTAACCAGCGTCAACAATGAGCAGTTCTTC. Amino acids: CASSLTSVNNEQFF.

The J gene is TRBJ2-1, the V gene TRBV2; TRBD2 aligns across 9 bases. CDR3 length: 16 residues. Trimming at V came to 5 bases and at J to 5 bases, leaving 10 bases not matched to a gene. The germline CDR1 and CDR2 sequences are SNHLY and FYNNEI. The CDR3, as DNA: TGTGCCAGCAGTCCTCAACGAGGACTAGCGCACAATGAGCAGTTCTTC. Residues: CASSPQRGLAHNEQFF. The whole variable domain, filled in from reference TRBV2 and TRBJ2-1, reads EPEVTQTPSHQVTQMGQEVILRCVPISNHLYFYWYRQILGQKVEFLVSFYNNEISEKSEIFDDQFSVERPDGSNFTLKIRSTKLEDSAMYFCASSPQRGLAHNEQFFGPGTRLTVL.

This chain uses TRBV15 with TRBJ2-1; the match to TRBD1 covers 8 bases. This CDR3 is 16 amino acids long. V lost 5 bases and J lost 7; bases outside the gene matches: 13. Per the germline V gene, CDR1 is LNHNV and CDR2 is YYDKDF (reference sequence). CDR3 amino acids: CATSGLAGGRLNEQFF. The CDR3 DNA is TGTGCCACCAGCGGGCTCGCAGGGGGCCGGTTAAATGAGCAGTTCTTC.

This clone was recorded a few times. The chain links TRBV27 to TRBJ2-3; 7 bases match TRBD1. Germline CDR1 reads MNHEY; CDR2 reads SMNVEV (reference sequence). The length of the CDR3 is 14 residues. Germline trimming cut 7 bases from V and 7 bases from J; bases unmatched to any gene: 11. CDR3 bases: TGTGCCAGCACCCTTTCTTTGGGACAGCATACGCAGTATTTT. This encodes CASTLSLGQHTQYF.

This rearrangement joins TRBV5-1 to TRBJ2-3; possible D gene TRBD1, 5 bases. V was cut by 4 bases and J by 4 bases, with 13 bases left in between. CDR1 SGHRS and CDR2 YFSETQ come from the germline V gene. The CDR3 covers 14 residues. Written as DNA, the CDR3 is TGCGCCAGCAGCCCCTCCTGGGGCCCAGATACGCAGTATTTT. Translated: CASSPSWGPDTQYF.

The V gene is TRBV6-5, the J gene TRBJ2-5; 8 nucleotides line up with TRBD1. CDR1 and CDR2 (germline): MNHEY, SVGAGI. V shed 2 bases, J shed 4 bases, and the junction held 6 bases outside the gene matches. The CDR3 consists of 15 residues. This chain's CDR3 is CASSYGGTGGETQYF. DNA of the CDR3: TGTGCCAGCAGTTACGGAGGAACAGGGGGAGAGACCCAGTACTTC.

The V and J genes are TRBV5-4 and TRBJ2-7, with TRBD1 identical over 8 bases. The V and J ends lost 4 bases and 3 bases, in that order; junction bases with no gene match: 6. Germline V lookup: CDR1 SGHNT, CDR2 YYREEE (reference sequence). The CDR3 loop spans 14 amino acids. The CDR3: CASSPPGQVYEQYF. CDR3 DNA: TGTGCCAGCAGCCCACCGGGACAGGTCTACGAGCAGTACTTC.

This clone was observed a handful of times. The rearrangement uses TRBV9 and TRBJ1-1; 12 bases match TRBD1. Germline trimming cut 0 bases from V and 4 bases from J; bases unmatched to any gene: 4. The CDR3 extends over 16 amino acids. CDR1 and CDR2 (germline): SGDLS, YYNGEE. The CDR3: CASSVAWDRGLTEAFF. In DNA form, the CDR3 reads TGTGCCAGCAGCGTAGCATGGGACAGGGGGCTCACTGAAGCTTTCTTT.